The entry below gives a single T cell receptor beta chain sequence along with its context. Its antigen is not identified. The entry originates in a study of T cells in localized non-small cell lung cancer. Findings and caveats of the study: The tumor had only one region sequenced, so heterogeneity remains possible. Researchers found a median approximately 55 of the top 100 tumor clones in adjacent lung. Prolonged overall survival went with higher T cell density in the blood. Uninvolved adjacent lung showed peak T cell clonality, exceeding tumor.

The method was immunoSEQ multiplex PCR; TCRdb's version includes in-frame clones alone and lacks a portion of them. The sample lists 25,000 to 35,000 clones, about 80% seen once, with roughly a sixth in the top ten. Trimming removed 4 bases at V and 5 bases at J, with 16 bases between. Per germline, CDR1 SGDLS and CDR2 YYNGEE. The CDR3 spans 14 residues. This sample comprised peripheral blood, obtained before any cancer treatment. This clonotype was obtained from a male donor aged 60 or over with stage III squamous cell lung carcinoma. The chain joins TRBV9 to TRBJ2-7; D is tentatively TRBD1 or TRBD2 (6 bases each). The CDR3 loop reads CASSPAGGSHEQYF. The CDR3 region has the DNA TGTGCCAGCAGCCCAGCCGGGGGCTCGCACGAGCAGTACTTC.